These 22 T cell receptor beta chains share one sample of origin, sequenced in a study of naive and memory T cell subsets. The beta constant-region primer was an equimolar mix of two oligonucleotides covering TRBC1 and TRBC2. Nested alpha and beta constant-region primers with the SP2 primer drove four PCR rounds on ligated cDNA. TCRdb passed the UMI-ligation and nested PCR reads through MiXCR, listing each CDR3 protein once. The sample holds some 80,000 distinct CDR3 sequences, approximately 10% seen once. The sequencing input was naive CD8+ T cells from blood. The receptor source for this set is a human donor in good health.

This clonotype was found many times. The chain combines TRBV7-8 with TRBJ2-6, with D possibly matching TRBD1 (6 bases). The CDR3 extends over 15 amino acids. Trimming pared 5 bases from V and 2 bases from J, leaving 10 bases between. Germline-derived CDR1 and CDR2 are SGHVS and FQNEAQ. The CDR3 coding sequence is TGTGCCAGCAGCCCGAACAGGGCTGGGGCCAACGTCCTGACTTTC. Protein product: CASSPNRAGANVLTF.

J is TRBJ2-1 and V is TRBV27; D is possibly TRBD1 (5 bases). The CDR3 extends over 14 amino acids. V lost 2 bases to trimming and J lost 9 bases, with 14 bases between them. Per the germline V gene, CDR1 is MNHEY and CDR2 is SMNVEV (reference sequence). The CDR3 DNA follows: TGTGCCAGCAGTTTAACCTTAACAGGCGTTGAGCAGTTCTTC. Translating it yields CASSLTLTGVEQFF.

The chain combines TRBV6-6 with TRBJ1-5; no definite D call. CDR1 and CDR2 (germline): MNHNY, SVGAGI (reference sequence). The CDR3 covers 11 residues. V lost 6 bases to trimming and J lost 5 bases, with 5 bases between them. CDR3 sequence reads: CASRRDQPQHF. The CDR3 DNA reads as TGTGCCAGCAGAAGGGATCAGCCCCAGCATTTT.

This clonotype was counted ten times or more. V gene TRBV20-1 combines with J gene TRBJ2-3; D gene unclear. V lost 5 bases, J lost 2 bases, and 2 bases lay in between. Germline V gives CDR1 DFQATT, CDR2 SNEGSKA (reference sequence). The CDR3 runs to 10 residues. This chain's CDR3 is CSADTDTQYF. The CDR3 DNA is TGCAGTGCTGACACAGATACGCAGTATTTT.

This clonotype was seen repeatedly, ten times or more. V is TRBV6-2 or TRBV6-3 and J is TRBJ2-7; maybe TRBD2 (6 bases). Germline CDR1 reads MNHEY; CDR2 reads SVGEGT. There are 13 residues in the CDR3. Trimming removed 8 bases from V and 3 bases from J, with 14 bases in between. CDR3 DNA: TGTGCCAGCGGTATTAGCGGTAGCTACGAGCAGTACTTC. Translating gives CASGISGSYEQYF.

The rearrangement uses TRBV3-1 and TRBJ2-3, with a tentative D call TRBD2 (6 bases). CDR3 size: 17 residues. Per the germline V gene, CDR1 is LGHDT and CDR2 is YNNKEL (reference sequence). Trimming removed 3 bases from V and 1 base from J, with 17 bases in between. The CDR3 loop reads CASSHSSSAYGTDTQYF. As DNA, the CDR3 is TGTGCCAGCAGCCACAGCTCTAGCGCTTATGGCACAGATACGCAGTATTTT.

This clonotype was detected many times. V and J are TRBV27 and TRBJ2-1, with no clear D. Trimming took off 5 bases at V and 9 bases at J, with 14 bases between the two ends. This CDR3 is built from 13 residues. The germline V gene encodes CDR1 MNHEY and CDR2 SMNVEV (reference sequence). DNA of the CDR3: TGTGCCAGCAGTCCGCCTCCTAGGTCTGAGCAGTTCTTC. This encodes CASSPPPRSEQFF.

This clonotype was seen more than once but under ten times. This chain uses TRBV27 with TRBJ2-5; 11 positions match TRBD1. This CDR3 has 15 residues. The junction had 4 bases not matched to a gene; V was cut back by 2 bases and J by 5 bases. Germline V gives CDR1 MNHEY, CDR2 SMNVEV (reference sequence). This CDR3 reads CASSLGQGAHETQYF. Here the CDR3 DNA reads TGTGCCAGCAGTTTAGGACAGGGGGCGCATGAGACCCAGTACTTC.

This clonotype has ten or more counts. This chain links TRBV5-6 with TRBJ2-3; D possibly corresponds to TRBD2 (5 bases). The assigned J gene may be wrong: the sequence end matches TRBJ2-5 better. Per germline, CDR1 SGHDT and CDR2 YYEEEE. This CDR3 is built from 12 residues. CDR3 protein: CASSLGGQTQYF. CDR3 coding DNA: TGTGCCAGCAGTTTAGGAGGACAGACCCAGTACTTC.

The CDR3 sequence is CASSSSGTFSNEQYF. CDR3 in DNA: TGTGCCAGTAGTTCGTCCGGGACCTTCTCTAACGAGCAGTACTTC. This rearrangement joins TRBV19 to TRBJ2-7; D tentatively reads TRBD1 or TRBD2 (5 bases each). Germline CDR1 is LNHDA and CDR2 is SQIVND (reference sequence). The CDR3 is 15 residues long. Trimming cost V 5 bases and J 5 bases, with 19 bases left between them.

This clonotype has just a few counts. The CDR3 loop reads CASSSRAGAYGYTF. CDR3 DNA: TGTGCCAGCAGTTCCCGAGCTGGGGCCTATGGCTACACCTTC. This chain uses TRBV27 with TRBJ1-2; weak D call: TRBD1 (5 bases). Per germline, CDR1 MNHEY and CDR2 SMNVEV (reference sequence). Trimming removed 4 bases at V and 4 bases at J, with 13 bases between. This CDR3 has 14 amino acids.

The chain is built from TRBV29-1 and TRBJ2-1; D possibly corresponds to TRBD2 (5 bases). The V gene's germline CDR1 is SQVTM and CDR2 ANQGSEA. The CDR3 runs to 14 residues. Trimming removed 6 bases from V and 4 bases from J, with 16 bases in between. The CDR3 loop reads CSVPVSGFYNEQFF. The CDR3 DNA follows: TGCAGCGTCCCCGTTTCGGGATTTTACAATGAGCAGTTCTTC.

This clonotype came up a few times. The chain has TRBV29-1 and TRBJ2-2; D may be TRBD1 (5 bases). Trimming shortened V by 6 bases and J by 5 bases, and 10 bases separated the two germline ends. Germline CDR1 SQVTM, CDR2 ANQGSEA. The CDR3 totals 12 residues. The chain's CDR3 is CSVLKGTGELFF. The CDR3 bases are TGCAGCGTACTTAAGGGGACCGGGGAGCTGTTTTTT.

In its sample, this clonotype was seen a few times. The chain is built from TRBV18 and TRBJ2-1, with 7 bases lining up with TRBD1. This CDR3 has 13 residues. Germline V gives CDR1 KGHSH, CDR2 LQKENI. V trimming: 4 bases; J trimming: 5 bases; junction bases outside the gene matches: 2. Here the CDR3 reads CASSRGTDNEQFF. CDR3 in DNA: TGTGCCAGCTCACGAGGGACAGACAATGAGCAGTTCTTC.

The table lists this clonotype with a few counts. The chain combines TRBV7-6 with TRBJ1-1; 11 nucleotides line up with TRBD1. The CDR3 consists of 15 residues. Trimming cost V 4 bases and J 4 bases; bases outside gene matches: 5. Germline CDR1 reads SGHVS; CDR2 reads FNYEAQ. The CDR3 loop reads CASSSTGTGGTEAFF. As DNA, the CDR3 is TGTGCCAGCAGCTCTACCGGGACAGGGGGCACTGAAGCTTTCTTT.

This clonotype occurred many times. This chain uses TRBV30 with TRBJ1-6; tentative D call: TRBD1 (5 bases). The CDR3 runs 15 residues. From germline, CDR1 is GTSNPN and CDR2 SVGIG (reference sequence). V was shortened by 2 bases and J by 7 bases, with 15 bases between the two germline ends. The CDR3 DNA reads TGTGCCTGGAGTAGGTCTGACAGCCAAAATTCACCCCTCCACTTT. This translates into CAWSRSDSQNSPLHF.

The chain joins TRBV7-9 to TRBJ2-7; D tentatively reads TRBD1 or TRBD2 (5 bases each). The CDR3 has 12 amino acids. The V end lost 5 bases, the J end lost 10 bases, and 15 bases lay between the germline ends. Germline-derived CDR1 and CDR2 are SEHNR and FQNEAQ (reference sequence). CDR3 sequence (DNA): TGTGCCAGCAGCCCGTCGGGGCAGGAACAGTACTTC. Its translation: CASSPSGQEQYF.

This clonotype was recorded many times. V usage is TRBV28 and J usage is TRBJ2-1; D remains ambiguous. Trimming took 2 bases from V and 0 from J, leaving 8 bases between them. The CDR3 covers 15 residues. CDR1 and CDR2 from the germline V gene are MDHEN and SYDVKM. The CDR3 DNA reads as TGTGCCAGCAGTTTACCAGGAGTCTCCTACAATGAGCAGTTCTTC. It yields the protein CASSLPGVSYNEQFF.

This clonotype was counted only a few times. V gene TRBV7-2 combines with J gene TRBJ2-3, with TRBD2 matching over 8 bases. CDR1 is SGHTA and CDR2 is FQGNSA in the germline V gene. The CDR3 totals 17 residues. V trimming: 5 bases; J trimming: 5 bases; junction bases outside the gene matches: 15. CDR3 DNA: TGTGCCAGCAGCGCCAATAGGGTTGAGCGGGAGAAAGATACGCAGTATTTT. It translates to CASSANRVEREKDTQYF.

This clonotype has only a few counts. The rearrangement uses TRBV4-3 and TRBJ1-1; TRBD1 might be the D (6 bases). V lost 3 bases and J lost 4, with 12 bases in between. CDR3 length: 14 residues. Germline assignment: CDR1 LGHNA and CDR2 YSLEER. Here the CDR3 reads CASSHRGRGTEAFF. CDR3 nucleotide sequence: TGCGCCAGCAGCCACAGGGGTCGCGGCACTGAAGCTTTCTTT.

This sequence joins TRBV27 and TRBJ2-7, with 8 bases identical to TRBD1. The CDR3 runs to 15 residues. The V gene's germline CDR1 is MNHEY and CDR2 SMNVEV (reference sequence). Unmatched junction bases numbered 9, after V lost 7 bases and J lost 1 base. CDR3 loop: CASKPSGGSSYEQYF. The CDR3 DNA sequence: TGTGCCAGCAAACCCTCAGGGGGCTCATCCTACGAGCAGTACTTC.

V is TRBV4-3 and J is TRBJ2-1, with D possibly being TRBD1 or TRBD2 (5 bases each). Germline loops: CDR1 LGHNA, CDR2 YSLEER. Trimming left V 0 bases short and J 4 bases short, with 10 bases between. The CDR3 covers 15 residues. The CDR3 sequence is CASSQEGDGYNEQFF. As DNA, the CDR3 is TGCGCCAGCAGCCAAGAAGGGGACGGATACAATGAGCAGTTCTTC.